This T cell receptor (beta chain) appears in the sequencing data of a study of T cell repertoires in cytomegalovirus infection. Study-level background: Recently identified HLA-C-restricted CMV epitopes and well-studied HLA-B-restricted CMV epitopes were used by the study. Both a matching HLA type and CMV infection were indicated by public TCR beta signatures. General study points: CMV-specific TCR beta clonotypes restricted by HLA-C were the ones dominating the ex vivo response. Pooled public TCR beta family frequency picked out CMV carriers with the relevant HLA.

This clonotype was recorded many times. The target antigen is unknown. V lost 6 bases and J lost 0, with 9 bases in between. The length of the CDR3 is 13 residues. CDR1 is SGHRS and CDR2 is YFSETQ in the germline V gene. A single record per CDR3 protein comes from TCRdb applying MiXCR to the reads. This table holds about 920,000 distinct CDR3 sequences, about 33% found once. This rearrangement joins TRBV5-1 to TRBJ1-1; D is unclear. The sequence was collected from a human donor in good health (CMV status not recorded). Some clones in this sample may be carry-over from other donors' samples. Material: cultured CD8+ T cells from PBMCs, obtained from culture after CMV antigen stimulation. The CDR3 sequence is CASTMDMNTEAFF. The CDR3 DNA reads TGCGCCAGCACGATGGATATGAACACTGAAGCTTTCTTT.